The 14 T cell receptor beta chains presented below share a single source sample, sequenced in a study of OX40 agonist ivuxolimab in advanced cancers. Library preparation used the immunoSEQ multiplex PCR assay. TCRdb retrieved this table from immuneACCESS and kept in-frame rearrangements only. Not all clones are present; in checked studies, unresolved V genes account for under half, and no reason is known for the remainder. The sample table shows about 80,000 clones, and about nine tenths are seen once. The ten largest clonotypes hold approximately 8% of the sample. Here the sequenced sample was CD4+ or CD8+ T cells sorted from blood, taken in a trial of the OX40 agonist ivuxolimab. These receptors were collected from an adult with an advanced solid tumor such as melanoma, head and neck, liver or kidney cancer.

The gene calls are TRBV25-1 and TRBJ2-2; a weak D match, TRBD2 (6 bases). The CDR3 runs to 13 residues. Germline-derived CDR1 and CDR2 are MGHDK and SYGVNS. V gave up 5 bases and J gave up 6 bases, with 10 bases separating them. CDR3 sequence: CASSFSGAGELFF. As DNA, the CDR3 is TGTGCCAGCAGTTTTTCGGGGGCCGGGGAGCTGTTTTTT.

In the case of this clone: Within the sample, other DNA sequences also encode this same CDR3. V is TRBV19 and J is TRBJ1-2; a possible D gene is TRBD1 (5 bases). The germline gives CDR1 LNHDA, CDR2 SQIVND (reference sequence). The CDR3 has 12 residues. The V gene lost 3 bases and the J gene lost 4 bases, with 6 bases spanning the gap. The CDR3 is CASSMGGYGYTF. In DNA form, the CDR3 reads TGTGCCAGTAGTATGGGGGGCTATGGCTACACCTTC.

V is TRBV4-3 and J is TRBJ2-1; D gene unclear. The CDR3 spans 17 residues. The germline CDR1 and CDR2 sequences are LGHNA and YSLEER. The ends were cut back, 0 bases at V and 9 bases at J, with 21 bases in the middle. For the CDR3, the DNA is TGCGCCAGCAGCCAAGATCTCGGGTCCTGGTACGATAGTGAGCAGTTCTTC. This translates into CASSQDLGSWYDSEQFF.

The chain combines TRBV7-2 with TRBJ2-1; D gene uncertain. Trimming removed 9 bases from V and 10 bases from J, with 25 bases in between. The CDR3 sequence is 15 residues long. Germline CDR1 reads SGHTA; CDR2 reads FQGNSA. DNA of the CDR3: TGTGCCAGTGGAAATATCCGCGACCCACTGGAGGAGCAGTTCTTC. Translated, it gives CASGNIRDPLEEQFF.

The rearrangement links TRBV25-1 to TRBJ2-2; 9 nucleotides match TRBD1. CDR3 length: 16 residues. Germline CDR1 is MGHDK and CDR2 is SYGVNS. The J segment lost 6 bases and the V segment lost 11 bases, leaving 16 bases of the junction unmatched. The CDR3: CASAFHGQGFAGELFF. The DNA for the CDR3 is TGTGCCTCAGCCTTCCACGGACAGGGGTTTGCCGGGGAGCTGTTTTTT.

The CDR3 loop is CASSAGTIYEQYF. As DNA, the CDR3 is TGTGCCAGTAGCGCCGGGACAATCTACGAGCAGTACTTC. This chain links TRBV19 with TRBJ2-7, with a possible D match to TRBD1 (6 bases). Trimming shortened V by 6 bases and J by 3 bases, and 12 bases separated the two germline ends. This CDR3 is built from 13 residues. CDR1 is LNHDA, CDR2 SQIVND, per germline (reference sequence).

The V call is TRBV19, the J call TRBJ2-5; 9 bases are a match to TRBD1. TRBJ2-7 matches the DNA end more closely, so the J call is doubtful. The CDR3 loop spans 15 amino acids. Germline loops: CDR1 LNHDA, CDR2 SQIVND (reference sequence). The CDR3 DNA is TGTGCCAGTAGTTTCATCCGGGACAGGGACCACGAGCAGTACTTC. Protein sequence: CASSFIRDRDHEQYF.

The CDR3 sequence: CASSFQGGYNEQFF. The CDR3 bases are TGTGCCAGCAGCTTCCAGGGGGGCTACAATGAGCAGTTCTTC. The rearrangement links TRBV7-2 to TRBJ2-1; D perhaps matches TRBD1 (7 bases). The CDR3 is 14 amino acids. Trimming removed 3 bases from V and 3 bases from J, with 9 bases in between. The germline gives CDR1 SGHTA, CDR2 FQGNSA. Combining the CDR3 with reference TRBV7-2 and TRBJ2-1 gives the whole variable domain GAGVSQSPSNKVTEKGKDVELRCDPISGHTALYWYRQSLGQGLEFLIYFQGNSAPDKSGLPSDRFSAERTGGSVSTLTIQRTQQEDSAVYLCASSFQGGYNEQFFGPGTRLTVL.

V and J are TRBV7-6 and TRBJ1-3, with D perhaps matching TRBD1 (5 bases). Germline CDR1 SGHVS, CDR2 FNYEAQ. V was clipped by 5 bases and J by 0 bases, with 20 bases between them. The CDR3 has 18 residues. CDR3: CASSPHVLGTDSGNTIYF. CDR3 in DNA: TGTGCCAGCAGCCCCCATGTCTTAGGGACGGACTCTGGAAACACCATATATTTT.

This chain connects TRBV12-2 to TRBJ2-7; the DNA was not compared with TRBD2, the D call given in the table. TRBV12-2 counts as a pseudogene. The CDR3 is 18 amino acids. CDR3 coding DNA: TGTGCAACCCCCAGAGTTTGTAGCGGGGGGGCCGGGTCCTACGAGCAGTACTTC. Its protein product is CATPRVCSGGAGSYEQYF.

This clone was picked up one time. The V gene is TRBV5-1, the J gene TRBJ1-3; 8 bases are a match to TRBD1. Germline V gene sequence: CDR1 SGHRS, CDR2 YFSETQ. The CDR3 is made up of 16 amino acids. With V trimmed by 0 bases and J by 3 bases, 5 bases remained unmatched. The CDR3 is CASSLGGQGNGNTIYF. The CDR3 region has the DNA TGCGCCAGCAGCTTGGGAGGACAGGGCAATGGAAACACCATATATTTT.

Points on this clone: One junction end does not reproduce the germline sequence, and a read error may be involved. CDR3 amino acids: CASSSRDGSGANVLTF. In nucleotides, the CDR3 is TGTGCTAGCAGCTCGCGGGACGGCTCTGGGGCCAACGTCCTGACTTTC. The rearrangement links TRBV7-7 to TRBJ2-6; D is perhaps TRBD2 (6 bases). The CDR3 loop spans 16 amino acids. Germline loops: CDR1 SSHAT, CDR2 FNYEAQ (reference sequence).

CDR3 sequence: CASGSELKQYF. CDR3 in DNA: TGTGCCAGCGGCTCCGAGCTCAAGCAGTACTTC. The rearrangement links TRBV27 to TRBJ2-7; no firm D call. The V and J ends lost 8 bases and 8 bases respectively, with 13 bases between them. The CDR3 length is 11 residues. CDR1 is MNHEY and CDR2 is SMNVEV in the germline V gene (reference sequence).

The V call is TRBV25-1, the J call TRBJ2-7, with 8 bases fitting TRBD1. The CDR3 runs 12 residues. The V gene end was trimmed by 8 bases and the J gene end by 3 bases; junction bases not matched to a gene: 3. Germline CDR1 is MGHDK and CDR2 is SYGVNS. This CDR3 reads CASGDRNYEQYF. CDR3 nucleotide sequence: TGTGCCAGCGGGGACAGGAACTACGAGCAGTACTTC.